Included here is one T cell receptor (beta chain) sequence, with context. Only a few counts were recorded for this clonotype. The antigen it binds to is not known. One base away there is no much larger clone; base qualities are not given. The entry originates in a study of T cell repertoires in cytomegalovirus infection (dated by TCRdb to between 2018 and 2021). At the level of the whole study: Donor HLA type was relevant to the analysis, because carriage of CMV infection together with the matching HLA type was indicated by public TCR beta signatures. Summary of the overall study and its limitations: The ex vivo response was dominated by HLA-C-restricted CMV-specific TCR beta clonotypes, which also provided the single most frequent clonotype in two of eight donors. Cumulative frequency of public TCR beta family members discriminated carriers of CMV infection plus the relevant HLA type in this cohort and an independent roughly 330-donor cohort.

The sample was run on an Illumina HiSeq 1500. In-frame beta chains were kept once TCRdb had trimmed the public reads at Q25 with fastp and called clones with MiXCR. Rows with one shared CDR3 protein collapse into an entry with the most common genes and DNA. This sample is represented by almost 300,000 distinct CDR3 sequences; about a tenth of them were singletons. The leading ten clones occupy around 2.5% of the sample. V gives up 1 base and J gives up 0 bases, and the segment between their germline ends measures 6 bases. The cysteine opens and the phenylalanine closes a CDR3 of 14 amino acids. The sequence is cut down to CDR3 DNA, 42 bases in frame from base 1. The germline V gene yields MGHDK for CDR1 and SYGVNS for CDR2.

Sequences were obtained from PBMCs. This TCR derives from a human donor in good health (CMV status not recorded). Some clones in this sample may be carry-over from other donors' samples. The receptor chain draws on TRBV25-1 and TRBJ1-1; TRBD1 is perhaps the D gene, given 5 matching bases. The CDR3 region: CASSEWGVNTEAFF. The nucleotide sequence reads as follows: TGTGCCAGCAGTGAATGGGGGGTGAACACTGAAGCTTTCTTT.